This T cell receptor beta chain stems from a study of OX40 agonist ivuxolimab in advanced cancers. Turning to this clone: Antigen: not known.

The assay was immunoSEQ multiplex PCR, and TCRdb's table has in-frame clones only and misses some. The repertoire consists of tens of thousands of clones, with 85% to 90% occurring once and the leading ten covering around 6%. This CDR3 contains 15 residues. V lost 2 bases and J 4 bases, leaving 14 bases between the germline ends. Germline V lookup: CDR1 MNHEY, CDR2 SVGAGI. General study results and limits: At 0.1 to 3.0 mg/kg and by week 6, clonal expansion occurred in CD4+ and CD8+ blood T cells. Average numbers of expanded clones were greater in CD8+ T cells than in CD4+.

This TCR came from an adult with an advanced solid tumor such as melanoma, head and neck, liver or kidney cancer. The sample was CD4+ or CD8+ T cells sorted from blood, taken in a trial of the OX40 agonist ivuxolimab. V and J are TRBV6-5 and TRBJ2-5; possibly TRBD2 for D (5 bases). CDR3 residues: CASSYRPGTRETQYF. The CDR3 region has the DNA TGTGCCAGCAGTTACCGCCCGGGAACCCGAGAGACCCAGTACTTC.